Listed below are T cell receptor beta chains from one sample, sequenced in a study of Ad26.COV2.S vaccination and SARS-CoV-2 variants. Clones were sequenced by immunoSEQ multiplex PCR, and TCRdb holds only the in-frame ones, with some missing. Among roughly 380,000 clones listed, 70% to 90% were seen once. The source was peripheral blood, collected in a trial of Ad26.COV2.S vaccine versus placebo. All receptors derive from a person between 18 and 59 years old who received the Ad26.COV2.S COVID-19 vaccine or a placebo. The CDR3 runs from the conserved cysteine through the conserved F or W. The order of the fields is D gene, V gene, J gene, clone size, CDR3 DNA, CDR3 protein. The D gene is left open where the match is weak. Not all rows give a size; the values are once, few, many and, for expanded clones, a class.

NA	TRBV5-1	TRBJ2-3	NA	TGCGCCAGCAGCTCTAGTCGGGGGTTGGGGACAGATACGCAGTATTTT	CASSSSRGLGTDTQYF
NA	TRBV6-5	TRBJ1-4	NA	TGTGCCAGCAGTTACTCGAACGCAGGCGGGCAAAAACTGTTTTTT	CASSYSNAGGQKLFF
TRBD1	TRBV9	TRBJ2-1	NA	TGTGCCAGCAGCGGACAGGGGAACAATGAGCAGTTCTTC	CASSGQGNNEQFF
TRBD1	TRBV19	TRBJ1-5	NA	TGTGCCAGTAGCGTACAGGGGGCATATAGCAATCAGCCCCAGCATTTT	CASSVQGAYSNQPQHF
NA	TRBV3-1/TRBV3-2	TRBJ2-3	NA	TGTGCCAGCAGCCCCTACGCAGAGCCTATCACAGATACGCAGTATTTT	CASSPYAEPITDTQYF
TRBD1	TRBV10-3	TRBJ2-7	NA	TGTGCCATCAGTGAGTCAGGACAGGGCTACGAGCAGTACTTC	CAISESGQGYEQYF
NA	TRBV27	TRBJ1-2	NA	TGTGCCAGCAGTTTTTCGGGCTACAGGGTTGGCTATGGCTACACCTTC	CASSFSGYRVGYGYTF
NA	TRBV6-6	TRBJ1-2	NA	TGTGCCAGCGTCGGCGGGGGCGATACCTTTGGCTACACCTTC	CASVGGGDTFGYTF
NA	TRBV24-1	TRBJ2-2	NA	TGTGCCACCAGTGAGGCGGGCGCTGGGGCCGGGGAGCTGTTTTTT	CATSEAGAGAGELFF
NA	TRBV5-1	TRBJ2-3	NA	TGCGCCAGCAGCGATACTAGGACAACTAGCACAGATACGCAGTATTTT	CASSDTRTTSTDTQYF
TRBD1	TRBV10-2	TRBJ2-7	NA	TGCGCCAGCAGTGAAGGTGGGACAGGCCTAAGGGACGAGCAGTACTTC	CASSEGGTGLRDEQYF
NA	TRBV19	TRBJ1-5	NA	TGTGCCAGTAGTATCGGCGGGAATCAGCCCCAGCATTTT	CASSIGGNQPQHF
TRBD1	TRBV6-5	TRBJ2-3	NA	TGTGCCAGCAGTTACACCACTCCGGGACAGGGAGCGCAGTATTTT	CASSYTTPGQGAQYF
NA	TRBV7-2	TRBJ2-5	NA	TGTGCCAGCAGCTTAGCAGGGAGAGGGACCCAGTACTTC	CASSLAGRGTQYF
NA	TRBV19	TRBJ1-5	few	TGTGCCAGTAGTATAGGCGCAGGGAATCAGCCCCAGCATTTT	CASSIGAGNQPQHF
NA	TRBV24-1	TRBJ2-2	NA	TGTGCCACCAGGGGACCCCTCGGCACCGGGGAGCTGTTTTTT	CATRGPLGTGELFF
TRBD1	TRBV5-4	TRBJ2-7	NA	TGTGCCAGCAGCTCGGGGACAGGGGTCAACGAGCAGTACTTC	CASSSGTGVNEQYF
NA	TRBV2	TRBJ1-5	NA	TGTGCCAGCAGTGCAGGGCTGGGGCAGCCCCAGCATTTT	CASSAGLGQPQHF
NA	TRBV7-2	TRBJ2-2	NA	TGTGCCAGCAGCCAAACGAACACCGGGGAGCTGTTTTTT	CASSQTNTGELFF
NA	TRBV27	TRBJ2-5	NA	TGTGCCAGCAGTCCACAACGAGGGGAGACCCAGTACTTC	CASSPQRGETQYF
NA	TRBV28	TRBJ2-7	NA	TGTGCCACCACCCTGGGGGCGTACGAGCAGTACTTC	CATTLGAYEQYF
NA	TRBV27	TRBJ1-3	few	TGTGCCAGCAGTTTGAGGGGTACTGGAAACACCATATATTTT	CASSLRGTGNTIYF
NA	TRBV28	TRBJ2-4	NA	TGTGCCAGCAGTCCCCGAGGGGGGAGACAGGGTGTAGCCAAAAACATTCAGTACTTC	CASSPRGGRQGVAKNIQYF
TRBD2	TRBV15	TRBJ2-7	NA	TGTGCCACCAGGGATATGGGCGGGGGGTACGAGCAGTACTTC	CATRDMGGGYEQYF
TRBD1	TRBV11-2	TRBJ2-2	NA	TGTGCCAGCCAGGGGGACACCGGGGAGCTGTTTTTT	CASQGDTGELFF
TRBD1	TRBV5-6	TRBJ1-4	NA	TGTGCCAGCAGCTCGAGGGGACAGGGAACTAATGAAAAACTGTTTTTT	CASSSRGQGTNEKLFF
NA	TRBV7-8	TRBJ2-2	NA	TGTGCCAGCAGCCTAAGGGAGGGGGCTCACACCGGGGAGCTGTTTTTT	CASSLREGAHTGELFF
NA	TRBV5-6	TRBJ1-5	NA	TGTGCCAGCAGCTTCGGAGGGACCCAGCCCCAGCATTTT	CASSFGGTQPQHF
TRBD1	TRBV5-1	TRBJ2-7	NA	TGCGCCGTAGCAAAGCACGGACAGGGAAACTGCTACGAGCAGTACTTC	CAVAKHGQGNCYEQYF
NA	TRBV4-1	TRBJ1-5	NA	TGCGCCAGCAGCCAAGTAGGGGTTCCTTATAGCAATCAGCCCCAGCATTTT	CASSQVGVPYSNQPQHF
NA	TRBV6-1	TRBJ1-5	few	TGTGCCAGCAGTGAAGCGAGGGATCGCAATCAGCCCCAGCATTTT	CASSEARDRNQPQHF
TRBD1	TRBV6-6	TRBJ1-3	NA	TGTGCCAGCAGTGGACAGGGCCCCTCTGGAAACACCATATATTTT	CASSGQGPSGNTIYF
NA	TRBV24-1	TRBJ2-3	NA	TGTGCCACCAGTGATTTACGAGATACGCAGTATTTT	CATSDLRDTQYF
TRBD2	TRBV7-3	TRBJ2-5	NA	TGTGCCAGCAGCCTCATAGCGGGGGGGCCAGAGACCCAGTACTTC	CASSLIAGGPETQYF
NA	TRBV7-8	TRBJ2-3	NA	TGTGCCAGCAGCCCCTACAGGGTCGCAGATACGCAGTATTTT	CASSPYRVADTQYF
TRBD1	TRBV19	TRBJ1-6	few	TGTGCCAGTAGTCTTGGGACAGGGGGTTTCCCCCTCCACTTT	CASSLGTGGFPLHF
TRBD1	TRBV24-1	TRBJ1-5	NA	TGTGCCACCAGTGAGACGGACAGGGGCCCTCAGCCCCAGCATTTT	CATSETDRGPQPQHF
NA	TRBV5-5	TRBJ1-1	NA	TGTGCCAGCAGCCTAGGGACGGGGAACACTGAAGCTTTCTTT	CASSLGTGNTEAFF
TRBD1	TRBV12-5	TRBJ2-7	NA	TGTGCTAGTGGTGGGAGACAGGGTGCCTACGAGCAGTACTTC	CASGGRQGAYEQYF
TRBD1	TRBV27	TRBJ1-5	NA	TGTGCCAGCAGCCGAACCCCGACAGGGGTGAGCAATCAGCCCCAGCATTTT	CASSRTPTGVSNQPQHF